Below are 21 T cell receptor beta chains sequenced from a single sample in a study of blood T cells in healthy people across ages. With a J-beta primer mix and a sample-barcoded 5' primer, a second PCR ran 7 to 11 cycles. TCRdb reanalysed the 5' RACE reads using MiXCR and keeps one entry per CDR3 protein. The data hold about 800,000 distinct CDR3 sequences, with around 50% observed a single time. Source material: blood. These receptor sequences come from an elderly man in good health.

To note about this clonotype: The junction departs from germline at one end; a sequencing error may be responsible. The chain combines TRBV18 with TRBJ1-1; D gene ambiguous. From germline, CDR1 is KGHSH and CDR2 LQKENI. The CDR3 runs to 13 residues. The chain's CDR3 is CASPPSENTEAFF. CDR3 coding DNA: TGTGCCAGCCCACCATCCGAGAACACTGAAGCTTTCTTT. The variable domain in full, completed from reference TRBV18 and TRBJ1-1, reads NAGVMQNPRHLVRRRGQEARLRCSPMKGHSHVYWYRQLPEEGLKFMVYLQKENIIDESGMPKERFSAEFPKEGPSILRIQQVVRGDSAAYFCASPPSENTEAFFGQGTRLTVV.

The chain joins TRBV7-2 to TRBJ2-7; a possible D gene is TRBD1 (6 bases). The V end lost 5 bases, the J end lost 5 bases, and 16 bases lay between the germline ends. This CDR3 has 14 residues. CDR1 is SGHTA and CDR2 is FQGNSA in the germline V gene. CDR3 nucleotides: TGTGCCAGCAGCCCTTGGACAGACGCAAACGAGCAGTACTTC. Translating gives CASSPWTDANEQYF.

The table lists this clonotype with a few counts. The chain joins TRBV12-3 or TRBV12-4 to TRBJ1-2; no reliable D call. Trimming stripped 3 bases from V and 8 bases from J, with 10 bases between. The CDR3 consists of 12 residues. In DNA, the CDR3 is TGTGCCAGCAGTTTGGGGTGGGGAGGCTACACCTTC. It specifies CASSLGWGGYTF.

The chain has TRBV5-1 and TRBJ1-6, with TRBD1 matching 10 bases. The trim removed 0 bases at V and 9 bases at J, leaving 6 bases unmatched. The CDR3 extends over 16 amino acids. Germline V gene data show CDR1 as SGHRS and CDR2 as YFSETQ. The DNA of the CDR3 is TGCGCCAGCAGCTTGGCGGGGGACAGGGGACTTTCACCCCTCCACTTT. Translating gives CASSLAGDRGLSPLHF.

The rearrangement uses TRBV7-9 and TRBJ2-1; TRBD2 aligns across 7 bases. The CDR3 has 15 residues. Losses at the gene ends were 0 bases for V and 7 bases for J; bases not matched to a gene: 6. Germline-derived CDR1 and CDR2 are SEHNR and FQNEAQ (reference sequence). This CDR3 is CASSLAGGRVNEQFF. In DNA form, the CDR3 reads TGTGCCAGCAGCTTAGCTGGCGGGAGAGTAAATGAGCAGTTCTTC. Supplemented by reference TRBV7-9 and TRBJ2-1, the full variable domain reads DTGVSQNPRHKITKRGQNVTFRCDPISEHNRLYWYRQTLGQGPEFLTYFQNEAQLEKSRLLSDRFSAERPKGSFSTLEIQRTEQGDSAMYLCASSLAGGRVNEQFFGPGTRLTVL.

This chain uses TRBV20-1 with TRBJ2-5; 11 nucleotides align to TRBD2. The CDR3 totals 17 residues. V lost 0 bases to trimming and J lost 5 bases; unmatched junction nucleotides: 11. Looked up from germline, CDR1 is DFQATT and CDR2 is SNEGSKA (reference sequence). The CDR3 sequence is CSARDTLLAGAGETQYF. The CDR3 nucleotides read TGCAGTGCTAGAGACACTCTACTAGCGGGAGCGGGTGAGACCCAGTACTTC.

V gene TRBV7-2 combines with J gene TRBJ2-5; TRBD2 aligns across 13 bases. Germline values: CDR1 SGHTA, CDR2 FQGNSA. V trimming: 9 bases; J trimming: 2 bases; junction bases outside the gene matches: 15. The CDR3 runs to 18 residues. The CDR3 DNA follows: TGTGCCAGTAGCAAAGGACTAGCGGGAGTAAGGGGGCAAGAGACCCAGTACTTC. Amino acid sequence: CASSKGLAGVRGQETQYF.

The chain combines TRBV29-1 with TRBJ2-1; possible D gene TRBD2, 5 bases. The V end lost 3 bases, the J end lost 7 bases, and 13 bases lay between the germline ends. The CDR3 covers 13 residues. Looked up from germline, CDR1 is SQVTM and CDR2 is ANQGSEA. CDR3 nucleotides: TGCAGCGTTGACGCGAGCGGCCCAAATGAGCAGTTCTTC. Its protein product is CSVDASGPNEQFF.

The chain has TRBV7-9 and TRBJ2-5; D may be TRBD2 (5 bases). V was trimmed by 5 bases and J by 5 bases, leaving 18 bases between them. This CDR3 is built from 15 residues. CDR1 is SEHNR and CDR2 is FQNEAQ in the germline V gene (reference sequence). The CDR3, as DNA: TGTGCCAGCAGCCCCCGCAGGCCCAGAGGGGAGACCCAGTACTTC. As protein: CASSPRRPRGETQYF.

This clonotype has a handful of counts. The J gene is TRBJ1-2, the V gene TRBV5-1; 8 bases line up with TRBD1. CDR3 length equals 14 residues. Trimming removed 5 bases from V and 3 bases from J; junction bases left unmatched: 6. Germline V gene lookup returns CDR1 SGHRS and CDR2 YFSETQ. The CDR3 loop reads CASRPGGADYGYTF. The DNA for the CDR3 is TGCGCCAGCAGGCCAGGGGGCGCCGACTATGGCTACACCTTC.

The chain has TRBV2 and TRBJ1-5; D perhaps matches TRBD1 (6 bases). CDR1 is SNHLY, CDR2 FYNNEI, per germline. The V and J ends lost 6 bases and 9 bases respectively, with 27 bases between them. CDR3 length: 17 amino acids. The chain's CDR3 is CASRKDRHLNNQRPQHF. As DNA, the CDR3 is TGTGCCAGCAGGAAAGACAGGCATCTAAACAATCAGCGGCCCCAGCATTTT. Filled out from reference TRBV2 and TRBJ1-5, the complete variable domain reads EPEVTQTPSHQVTQMGQEVILRCVPISNHLYFYWYRQILGQKVEFLVSFYNNEISEKSEIFDDQFSVERPDGSNFTLKIRSTKLEDSAMYFCASRKDRHLNNQRPQHFGDGTRLSIL.

V is TRBV10-3 and J is TRBJ2-7, with D possibly TRBD1 on 6 matching bases. The CDR3 covers 15 residues. Per germline, CDR1 ENHRY and CDR2 SYGVKD. V dropped 6 bases and J dropped 2 bases, with 17 bases sitting between them. CDR3 residues: CAIRPDSGGTYEQYF. In nucleotides, the CDR3 is TGTGCCATCAGACCTGACAGTGGGGGCACCTACGAGCAGTACTTC.

This clonotype was seen only a few times. The chain is built from TRBV27 and TRBJ1-6; weak D call: TRBD1 (5 bases). Germline V CDR1 and CDR2: MNHEY, SMNVEV (reference sequence). This CDR3 spans 17 amino acids. V was trimmed by 2 bases and J by 9 bases, leaving 20 bases between them. The CDR3 sequence: CASSLMDTRAGGSPLHF. The CDR3 nucleotides read TGTGCCAGCAGTTTAATGGACACCCGAGCGGGCGGTTCACCCCTCCACTTT.

This clonotype was detected a few times. Germline and junction disagree at one end, which may indicate a read error. The chain combines TRBV9 with TRBJ2-1; D remains unclear. CDR3 size: 15 residues. Germline V gene sequence: CDR1 SGDLS, CDR2 YYNGEE. The CDR3 reads CTSSVVSSSYNEQFF. DNA for the CDR3: TGTACCAGCAGCGTAGTCTCGAGCTCCTACAATGAGCAGTTCTTC.

This clonotype was picked up many times. The V call is TRBV7-2, the J call TRBJ2-6; no clear D gene. This CDR3 spans 15 amino acids. Trimming pared 5 bases from V and 1 base from J, leaving 9 bases between. The V gene's germline CDR1 is SGHTA and CDR2 FQGNSA. CDR3 bases: TGTGCCAGCAGCCCCGACTTATCTGGGGCCAACGTCCTGACTTTC. Translating it yields CASSPDLSGANVLTF.

A note on this clonotype: Germline and junction disagree at one end, which may indicate a read error. This sequence joins TRBV5-1 and TRBJ2-7; 10 bases match TRBD1. Per the germline V gene, CDR1 is SGHRS and CDR2 is YFSETQ. The CDR3 is made up of 14 amino acids. CDR3 sequence: CVSSSDRGQYEQYF. Written as DNA, the CDR3 is TGCGTCAGCAGCTCCGACAGGGGGCAATACGAGCAGTACTTC.

V is TRBV30 and J is TRBJ2-3; the D gene is possibly TRBD2 (6 bases). CDR1 and CDR2 (germline): GTSNPN, SVGIG (reference sequence). V was pared by 0 bases and J by 4 bases, with 14 bases between. This CDR3 contains 15 residues. CDR3: CAWSVGRDGPDTQYF. In DNA form, the CDR3 reads TGTGCCTGGAGTGTTGGGCGGGATGGGCCAGATACGCAGTATTTT.

This chain joins TRBV20-1 and TRBJ2-1, with 11 bases lining up with TRBD2. V lost 1 base to trimming and J lost 4 bases; unmatched junction nucleotides: 15. Germline CDR1 and CDR2: DFQATT and SNEGSKA (reference sequence). The length of the CDR3 is 19 residues. The CDR3 loop is CSARGPGLAGHTTYNEQFF. For the CDR3, the DNA is TGCAGTGCTAGAGGTCCCGGACTAGCGGGTCACACCACTTACAATGAGCAGTTCTTC.

The chain has TRBV5-4 and TRBJ1-2; D remains ambiguous. Germline loops: CDR1 SGHNT, CDR2 YYREEE (reference sequence). The CDR3 spans 12 residues. The V and J ends lost 5 bases and 3 bases respectively, with 8 bases between them. In nucleotides, the CDR3 is TGTGCCAGCAGTCGGGAGGACTATGGCTACACCTTC. Residues: CASSREDYGYTF.

The rearrangement joins TRBV21-1 to TRBJ2-5; the D call of TRBD1 is as the table states it, not checked on the DNA. The assigned J gene may be wrong: the sequence end matches TRBJ2-7 better. TRBV21-1 is assigned pseudogene status. The CDR3 totals 13 residues. The CDR3 DNA sequence: TGTGCCAGCAGCAGCGACAGGCCTTACGAGCAGTACTTC. This sequence encodes CASSSDRPYEQYF.

This clonotype was found many times. The chain combines TRBV20-1 with TRBJ2-5; 9 bases are a match to TRBD2. Trimming took 4 bases from V and 5 from J; bases not matched to a gene: 26. The V gene's germline CDR1 is DFQATT and CDR2 SNEGSKA (reference sequence). The CDR3 has 20 amino acids. The CDR3 here is CSATQPGLANRRSGRETQYF. For the CDR3, the DNA is TGCAGTGCTACACAACCGGGACTAGCCAACCGTCGATCGGGTAGGGAGACCCAGTACTTC.